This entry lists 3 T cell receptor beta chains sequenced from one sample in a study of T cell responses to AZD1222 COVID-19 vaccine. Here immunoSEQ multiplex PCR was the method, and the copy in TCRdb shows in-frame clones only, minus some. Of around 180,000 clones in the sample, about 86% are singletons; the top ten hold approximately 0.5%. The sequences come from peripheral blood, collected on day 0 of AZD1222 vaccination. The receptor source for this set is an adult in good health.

The CDR3 DNA follows: TGTGCCATCAGTACAGGGAGTTCGGCTAATCAGCCCCAGCATTTT. Translating it yields CAISTGSSANQPQHF. The chain has TRBV10-3 and TRBJ1-5; possible D gene TRBD1, 6 bases. V shed 5 bases and J shed 4 bases, with 15 bases lying between them. The CDR3 has 15 amino acids. The germline V gene encodes CDR1 ENHRY and CDR2 SYGVKD.

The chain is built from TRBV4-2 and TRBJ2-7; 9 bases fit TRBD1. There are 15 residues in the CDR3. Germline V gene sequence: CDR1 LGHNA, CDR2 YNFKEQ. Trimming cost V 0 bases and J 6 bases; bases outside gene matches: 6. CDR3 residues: CASSQDGTGPSEQYF. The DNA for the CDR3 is TGTGCCAGCAGCCAAGATGGGACAGGGCCGAGCGAGCAGTACTTC.

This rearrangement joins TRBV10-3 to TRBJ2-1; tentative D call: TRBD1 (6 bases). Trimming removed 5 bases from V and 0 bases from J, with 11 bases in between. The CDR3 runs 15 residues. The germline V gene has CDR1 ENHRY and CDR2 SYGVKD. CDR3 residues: CAISLDRPSYNEQFF. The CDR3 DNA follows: TGTGCCATCAGTCTAGACAGGCCCTCCTACAATGAGCAGTTCTTC.